This TCR beta chain appears in the sequencing data of a study of cytomegalovirus exposure and HLA in healthy donors (dated by TCRdb to about 2017). About the full investigation: According to an earlier analysis of 587 of the donors, roughly 180 million T cells yielded approximately 120 million unique TCR beta sequences and 250 to 350 Gb of sequence data. High-throughput TCR immunosequencing, statistical association of individual TCRs with disease status, and machine learning were combined to predict cytomegalovirus infection status. The aim of the study was to test whether cataloging public T cell receptors could identify signatures of past pathogen exposure. Both class I and class II loci were covered by HLA typing, at four-digit resolution. All discovery cohort repertoires had been generated on a single sequencing platform. Rather than drawing on any new phenotypic data, the later analysis identified candidate immune exposures from TCR beta sequences and the way those sequences occurred across donors. Using immunosequencing, the study profiled T cell repertoires from around 670 subjects and related those repertoires to cytomegalovirus serostatus. Donor age, sex, ethnicity and CMV serostatus were collected together with the repertoire data. A later genetic analysis used genome-wide SNP genotypes for about 65% of the 666 donors, treating that subset as a discovery cohort. In a later analysis, previously published TCR beta repertoires from about 640 donors were re-analyzed and high-resolution HLA genotyping was added so that TCR occurrence patterns could be studied. In an earlier analysis of roughly 540 of the donors, high-throughput TCR beta sequencing was used to judge whether each TCR beta V gene segment behaved as functional or pseudogenic. A separate validation cohort of about 110 different subjects was used in addition to the roughly 670-subject first cohort. Among 350 to 400 genotyped donors of the cohort, an average of about 240,000 unique TCR beta nucleotide sequences were sequenced per donor, around 18% of them non-productive. The number of typed donors differed by locus: about 620-630 for A, B, C, DRB1 and DQB1; approximately 520 for DQA1; some 590 for DPA1; and roughly 450 for DPB1. Of the roughly 400 genotyped donors, approximately 83% fell in the genetic ancestry cluster associated with self-reported Caucasian donors. An early release that covered fewer than 800 HLA-typed donors contained about 300 gigabases of sequencing data and some 87 million unique TCR sequences. About five DR-DQ haplotypes were treated as single units for association and clustering because of strong linkage in the cohort.

With respect to this clone: No antigen is known for it. No much larger clonotype is one base removed from it; base qualities were not supplied.

The CDR3 goes from the cysteine to the phenylalanine over 16 residues. The DNA shown is the 48-base CDR3, in frame from base 1. From the germline V gene (reference sequence), CDR1 is GTSNPN and CDR2 is SVGIG. Overall study outcomes, separate from this receptor: In a later analysis, TCR association rates were found to vary across HLA loci, with the most associated TCRs seen for DRB1 alleles and the fewest for HLA-C alleles. A few of the identified cytomegalovirus-associated TCR beta chains were confirmed in vitro to be specific for cytomegalovirus antigens. In a later analysis, more than 15,000 TCR beta sequences were associated with specific HLA alleles at a false discovery rate of 0.05. In an earlier analysis of about 550 of the donors, most TCR beta V segments were observed in productive rearrangements about 90% or about 30% of the time, broadly matching IMGT annotations. The only immune exposure information available for the cohort was CMV serostatus. In a later analysis, HLA-associated TCR beta chains showed more clonal expansion and lower generation probabilities than non-associated chains that were equally common. Correlated functional status among segregating V segments might be attributable to linkage disequilibrium, but an unknown experimental factor could not be ruled out. An association between a missense DCLRE1C variant and V-gene and J-gene trimming of TCR beta chains was found in a later genetic analysis and replicated in an independent cohort. Most CMV-associated TCR beta chains appeared to be HLA-restricted in a later analysis, and the HLA associations seemed to be driven largely by CMV exposure. When HLA alleles, especially DR and DQ, strongly co-occurred, attributing TCR associations to individual alleles was difficult. The earlier analysis of some 560 of the donors excluded approximately 15 rarely observed V segments, including chromosome 9 orphons, because counts were too low. Cytomegalovirus status was reported to be diagnosed by the classifier with high specificity and sensitivity in both the original and validation cohorts. Most TCR sequences were seen in very few donors, while some public TCRs were found in many individuals. It was suggested by the authors that the approach could potentially be generalized to other disease states and immunological phenotypes. A later analysis reported that several top co-occurrence clusters appeared linked to parvovirus B19, influenza, CMV and Epstein-Barr virus. Compared with the approximately 670-donor mean, donors in an Asian-associated ancestry cluster had fewer N-insertions in productive TCRs, according to a later genetic analysis. Because some donors lacked HLA typing at each locus, the association tests relied only on the typed subset. A total of 150 or so TCR beta chains were listed by the study as associated with cytomegalovirus. The 87-base-pair reads could not distinguish some IMGT-functional V segments, including TRBV6-2 and TRBV6-3, so those segments were excluded. Sequencing depth was assumed to be roughly uniform across donors in the presence/absence analyses, though that assumption may not hold. A further reported finding was that TCR beta sequences accurately predicted the HLA-A and HLA-B alleles for most subjects in the first cohort. In this cohort, only TCR beta chains were sequenced, and detectable features were limited by the absence of alpha or paired-chain data. A group of highly shared sequence variants was considered likely to be a technical artifact of the sequencing pipeline.

In total, 630 or so healthy bone marrow donors made up the cohort. At the time of sampling, all cohort members were nominally healthy, though unrecorded immune exposures were likely present. The donor tested CMV seropositive, placing the donor among the 250 to 350 seropositive members of the cohort. Every donor gave a peripheral blood sample, and the peripheral blood mononuclear cells from that sample were used for TCR beta sequencing. Genomic DNA was extracted from the blood cell samples with the Qiagen DNeasy Blood Extraction Kit. The library was built by means of the immunoSEQ multiplex PCR assay. For the multiplex PCR, a mixture combining 60 forward primers for TCR Vbeta segments and 13 reverse primers for TCR Jbeta segments was used. The CDR3 region of rearranged TCR beta genes was amplified from genomic DNA with a multiplex PCR assay. The amplified TCR beta libraries were sequenced on the Illumina HiSeq System as 87-base-pair reads. In the paper's pipeline: In a later analysis, roughly 80 million unique TCR beta chains were counted across the 690 or so repertoires, and around 11 million of these chains were shared by at least two donors. A nearest-neighbor algorithm error-corrected the raw reads and collapsed the reads into unique sequences, merging closely related sequences to remove PCR and sequencing errors. CDR3 sequences were aligned to IMGT reference sequences to assign V, D and J gene segments. For a sequence to be retained, a match of at least six nucleotides was required to both a V gene segment and a J gene segment. Rearrangements were called productive when the CDR3 lacked stop codons and stayed in frame with V and J; all others were non-productive. CDR3 was defined by IMGT convention, running from the second conserved V-encoded cysteine to the conserved J-encoded phenylalanine. The earlier analysis of about 500 of the donors excluded sequences that lacked an unambiguous match to a single V gene segment. In an earlier analysis of approximately 500 of the donors, a V segment was called functional when productive rearrangements were above 56.7%, and segregating when the standard deviation between donors exceeded 5%. A statistical classification framework was built for diagnosing cytomegalovirus status from the catalog of TCR beta chain sequences. A later analysis assigned V and J genes by comparing TCR nucleotide sequences with IMGT/GENE-DB human TR gene sequences. In a later analysis, CDR3 sequences and most-parsimonious VDJ recombination scenarios were assigned using the TCRdist pipeline. In a later analysis, each TCR beta chain was defined by its CDR3 amino acid sequence together with its V-gene family, and reads lacking a unique V-gene family were excluded. A later analysis removed several hundred highly shared, low-generation-probability nucleotide sequences to deal with suspected cross-contamination and a sequencing artifact. A later analysis calculated a clonal expansion index for each public chain from normalized within-repertoire ranks of inferred template counts. In a later analysis, generation probabilities were computed with a VDJ recombination model fitted to out-of-frame rearrangements, and the resulting probabilities were checked against IGoR. Hypergeometric tests were used in a later analysis to score TCR-TCR, TCR-HLA and TCR-CMV co-occurrence, with a repertoire-size bias correction applied to the TCR pairs. In a later analysis, false discovery rates were estimated by permuting HLA or CMV assignments 20 times. A later analysis grouped co-occurring TCRs with DBSCAN, adding TCRdist sequence similarity when clustering within HLA-allele-positive subsets. For co-occurrence clustering, repertoires with fewer than 30,000 or more than 120,000 public chains were excluded, along with roughly five repertoires with anomalous nucleotide sharing. TCRdb mirrors the immuneACCESS table, restricted to in-frame sequences. Some clones are absent from its copies; in checked studies, under half trace to an unresolved V gene, and the reason for the others is unknown. That table gives V, J and clone size, and the DNA gave D and trimming. Within this sample are under 200,000 clones, with 80% to 90% of them counted one time only. About a tenth of the sample rests with the top ten.

The V gene is TRBV30 and the J gene is TRBJ2-5, with 7 bases matching TRBD1. The DNA end is a closer match to TRBJ2-7, so the J assignment may be wrong. The material sequenced was PBMCs. The clonotype was recovered from a man between 18 and 29 years old in good health and CMV-seropositive. The CDR3 is CAWSPPPGTEVYEQYF. In nucleotide form, the sequence is TGTGCCTGGAGCCCTCCCCCAGGGACAGAAGTTTACGAGCAGTACTTC.